This T cell receptor (beta chain) was found in a study of shared clonotypes between healthy human individuals (dated by TCRdb to 2020 to 2021). Regarding the research as a whole: A couple of women and a few men aged 18 to 49 years were included in the cohort. Blood TCR repertoires of four to six healthy adults were deeply sequenced to estimate repertoire size and the extent of clonotype sharing between individuals. To increase sequencing depth and limit assay-specific biases, different laboratories used diverse techniques to prepare libraries and sequence TCR repertoires. Between about 0.85 and 10 billion PBMCs per donor were obtained by leukapheresis. For each donor, three plates each were used for CD4 naive and CD4 memory, two plates were used for CD8 naive, and one plate was used for CD8 memory. The paper as a whole reports these results and caveats: When several donors were compared, the shared fraction of clonotypes was about 5.5% for naive CD4, 3.5% for naive CD8, roughly 2.3% for memory CD4, and 0.35% to 0.4% for memory CD8. Because the study included a small number of donors, the genetic and exposure-history diversity represented was limited. Estimated clonotype richness was generally larger for naive than for memory subsets. Only blood was sampled, and tissue TCR repertoires likely differ from those in blood. Compared with non-shared clonotypes, clonotypes shared by all four sorted-subset donors had higher generation probabilities. Incomplete sequencing was indicated by rarefaction of sorted-subset datasets, despite the large sequencing depth. Pairwise subsampling indicated that sequencing depth was expected to affect the degree of clonotype sharing among donors.

As regards this clone: What this receptor recognizes is not known. Per-nucleotide qualities are absent, and no much larger clonotype sits a single base away. This specimen includes other DNA sequences encoding the same CDR3.

For the CD8 naive samples, CD45RO-negative cells were positively selected for CCR7, yielding a CD45RA+CCR7+ population from which TemRA cells were excluded. The donors were healthy, HIV-negative adults with no recently reported acute infections or vaccinations. Every donor was a Caucasian adult living in Nashville, Tennessee, USA. After blood collection by leukapheresis, PBMCs were isolated using Ficoll-Histopaque density gradient centrifugation and then cryopreserved in the vapor phase of liquid nitrogen. Analytical flow cytometry was used to check the purity and quantity of each magnetically sorted T cell population. Genomic DNA was isolated from every sorted fraction and measured by UV absorbance on a Nanodrop 2000c. Looking up the germline V gene (reference sequence) yields CDR1 SEHNR and CDR2 FQNEAQ. Unmatched junction bases come to 4, with V trimmed by 5 bases and J by 3 bases. The CDR3 starts with the cysteine, ends with the phenylalanine, and has 13 residues. Only the CDR3 DNA is retained, 39 bases long and in frame from the first base.

Using the deep immunoSEQ assay, multiplex PCR amplified TCR CDR3 regions from genomic DNA. Extracted genomic DNA from each cell subset was distributed evenly across all wells of several immunoSEQ 96-well plates, and each plate was treated as a replicate. For sorted subsets, approximately 0.2 ug of genomic DNA, equivalent to about 30,000 T cell genomes, went into each replicate PCR. Purified libraries were measured with a Qubit 3.0 fluorometer, size-checked on a Bioanalyzer 2100, and measured again with the KAPA Library Quantification kit. Every immunoSEQ 96-well plate was sequenced on a separate single-read 150-cycle Illumina NextSeq 550 flow cell. As for how the authors treated the data: Because the immunoSEQ output included only junctional sequences and no quality scores, the filtering could not be the same as the filtering used for full-length reads. To assign V/J genes and CDR3, sequences were annotated against IMGT germline references using PyIR, a Python wrapper for IgBLAST v1.9. Reads were filtered out if the reads had weak V/J assignments (E-value above 1e-6), no CDR3, stop codons, out-of-frame junctions, or ambiguous translated residues. A V3J clonotype was defined by an identical inferred V gene, J gene, and CDR3 amino acid sequence. The percentage overlap between two repertoires was calculated by dividing the number of shared unique clonotypes by the size of the smaller repertoire. RTK rarefaction, the Chao1 estimator, and Recon v2.1 estimates of unobserved clonotypes were used to assess repertoire richness. For all TCRbeta clonotypes obtained by the gDNA method from four donors, generation probabilities were computed with OLGA. This is the immuneACCESS table as TCRdb keeps it, with only in-frame sequences that have V and J called. A part of the clones is gone; compared with another copy, unresolved V genes explain less than half, and the rest is unexplained. Clonal size and the V and J genes are those of that table, whereas D and trimming came from the DNA. The sample includes around 1,900,000 clones, with about 94% observed a single time. Roughly 1.7% of the sample is held by the ten biggest clonotypes.

The sample was naive CD8+ T cells from PBMCs. The meaning of the sample's cell subset or site label: CD45RA+CCR7+. This TCR was recovered from a man between 18 and 29 years old in good health. Some clones in this sample may be carry-over from other donors' samples. The V and J segments used are TRBV7-9 and TRBJ2-7; TRBD1 agrees with 7 junctional bases. The DNA is TGTGCCAGCAGCCCCGGGACAGACTACGAGCAGTACTTC. Its protein reads: CASSPGTDYEQYF.